Many counts were recorded for the clone carrying this TCR beta chain. The antigen is not known. This CDR3 contains 15 residues. Trimming took off 0 bases at V and 9 bases at J, with 17 bases between the two ends. The germline V gene encodes CDR1 DFQATT and CDR2 SNEGSKA (reference sequence). The data derive from a study of neurological immune-mediated disorders. Study-level information: Disease course was recorded as relapsing-remitting for some 31 and secondary progressive for about 8.5% of the 34 multiple sclerosis patients. Study observations and caveats: The greatest TCR clonal expansion appeared in HTLV-1-associated myelopathy and the smallest, falling below healthy controls, in multiple sclerosis. CDR3 amino acid sequences of expanded clones were not shared across subjects, a result suggesting private repertoires in all groups.

One entry per CDR3 protein results from TCRdb running MiXCR on the 5' RACE reads. In the table there are tens of thousands of distinct CDR3 sequences, 3% to 3.5% of which are singletons. Sequenced sample: PBMCs. V usage is TRBV20-1 and J usage is TRBJ2-2, with no clear D. This sequence was found in a man aged 40-55 years with multiple sclerosis. In DNA, the CDR3 is TGCAGTGCTAGAGATCCGCAACATTCCAGGAGGGAGCTGTTTTTT. Its protein is CSARDPQHSRRELFF.